The 27 T cell receptor beta chains reported below all come from one sample, sequenced in a study of early T cells in non-severe SARS-CoV-2 infection. Each CDR3 protein gets one entry after TCRdb re-called the 5' RACE reads with MiXCR. The repertoire consists of about 110,000 distinct CDR3 sequences, with around 10% occurring once and the leading ten covering less than 3.5%. The material sequenced was whole blood. These TCRs come from an adult who was a healthcare worker with PCR-confirmed SARS-CoV-2 infection or an uninfected control (not recorded which).

The sample holds many counts of this clonotype. V is TRBV20-1 and J is TRBJ2-5; D possibly corresponds to TRBD2 (6 bases). Trimming pared 0 bases from V and 4 bases from J, leaving 9 bases between. The CDR3 is made up of 13 amino acids. Germline V CDR1 and CDR2: DFQATT, SNEGSKA (reference sequence). The CDR3 protein is CSARDTGVETQYF. The CDR3, as DNA: TGCAGTGCTAGAGATACGGGAGTAGAGACCCAGTACTTC.

The table lists this clonotype with a few counts. The rearrangement joins TRBV30 to TRBJ2-5; D uncertain. The V and J ends lost 2 bases and 1 base respectively, with 14 bases between them. Germline V lookup: CDR1 GTSNPN, CDR2 SVGIG (reference sequence). This CDR3 is 15 amino acids long. This CDR3 reads CAWSRRTLSQETQYF. The CDR3 region has the DNA TGTGCCTGGAGTCGACGGACCCTCTCCCAAGAGACCCAGTACTTC.

The chain has TRBV27 and TRBJ2-1; the D gene could be TRBD1 or TRBD2 (5 bases each). V lost 5 bases and J lost 4, with 21 bases in between. Germline CDR1 MNHEY, CDR2 SMNVEV (reference sequence). This CDR3 has 17 amino acids. The CDR3 spells CASSPTSPGTKYNEQFF. The DNA for the CDR3 is TGTGCCAGCAGTCCGACCAGCCCTGGGACCAAGTACAATGAGCAGTTCTTC.

The rearrangement links TRBV28 to TRBJ1-1, with a possible D match to TRBD1 (6 bases). Germline V gives CDR1 MDHEN, CDR2 SYDVKM. This CDR3 is built from 14 residues. V lost 4 bases, J lost 1 base, and 10 bases lay in between. This CDR3 reads CASSSDRPNTEAFF. The CDR3 nucleotides are TGTGCCAGCAGTTCCGACAGGCCGAACACTGAAGCTTTCTTT.

This clonotype was detected ten times or more. V and J are TRBV28 and TRBJ1-1, with 7 bases aligning to TRBD1. The CDR3 runs to 14 residues. Germline V gives CDR1 MDHEN, CDR2 SYDVKM. Germline trimming cut 6 bases from V and 1 base from J; bases unmatched to any gene: 5. For the CDR3, the DNA is TGTGCCAGCAGCCTGGGACAGAAGAACACTGAAGCTTTCTTT. It yields the protein CASSLGQKNTEAFF.

This clonotype was observed a few times. This sequence joins TRBV20-1 and TRBJ2-3; perhaps TRBD2 as D (7 bases). The germline V gene encodes CDR1 DFQATT and CDR2 SNEGSKA (reference sequence). V dropped 7 bases and J dropped 9 bases, with 14 bases sitting between them. The CDR3 has 11 residues. The chain's CDR3 is CSGAGGPTQYF. DNA of the CDR3: TGCAGTGGGGCCGGGGGGCCGACGCAGTATTTT.

This clonotype was detected only a few times. The CDR3 DNA follows: TGCAGCACCCAAGAGGATCCAGCCAAAAACATTCAGTACTTC. Translated, it gives CSTQEDPAKNIQYF. The genes are TRBV29-1 and TRBJ2-4, with unresolved D. Germline CDR1 is SQVTM and CDR2 is ANQGSEA. V lost 8 bases to trimming and J lost 0 bases, with 14 bases between them. The CDR3 is made up of 14 amino acids.

This clonotype occurred a few times. The gene calls are TRBV11-2 and TRBJ1-2; TRBD1 might be the D (5 bases). With 5 bases removed from V and 0 bases from J, the gap between germline ends came to 13 bases. Germline loops: CDR1 SGHAT, CDR2 FQNNGV. The CDR3 covers 15 residues. The CDR3 spells CASSPRQTSNYGYTF. The CDR3 DNA follows: TGTGCCAGCAGCCCCCGACAGACCTCTAACTATGGCTACACCTTC.

There are a few counts of this clonotype. The chain employs TRBV20-1 and TRBJ1-5, with TRBD1 identical over 9 bases. In germline, CDR1 is DFQATT, CDR2 SNEGSKA (reference sequence). J gave up 1 base and V 1 base, and 17 bases lay outside the gene matches. This CDR3 is built from 20 residues. CDR3 nucleotides: TGCAGTGCTAGAGCCTCCGGGACAGGGAACTTTGCTGGGAGCAATCAGCCCCAGCATTTT. Residues: CSARASGTGNFAGSNQPQHF.

This clonotype was seen more than once but under ten times. The chain carries TRBV28 and TRBJ2-7, with D possibly called TRBD1 or TRBD2 (5 bases each). CDR3 length: 18 amino acids. CDR1 and CDR2 from the germline V gene are MDHEN and SYDVKM. The V end lost 8 bases, the J end lost 7 bases, and 33 bases lay between the germline ends. The CDR3 nucleotides are TGTGCCAGCGATGGGGGTCCACGACAGCGAAACCTACTGGGGGAGCAGTACTTC. Its translation: CASDGGPRQRNLLGEQYF.

The gene calls are TRBV7-2 and TRBJ2-5, with 7 bases matching TRBD2. The CDR3 spans 15 residues. CDR1 is SGHTA and CDR2 is FQGNSA in the germline V gene. J was trimmed by 6 bases and V by 6 bases; bases with no gene match: 13. The CDR3 bases are TGTGCCAGCAGTTCTTTTTGGGGGGAGGGGCAGACCCAGTACTTC. Protein product: CASSSFWGEGQTQYF.

This clonotype was detected ten times or more. The chain joins TRBV19 to TRBJ2-1, with a tentative D call TRBD2 (6 bases). Germline V gene sequence: CDR1 LNHDA, CDR2 SQIVND (reference sequence). V shed 8 bases and J shed 9 bases, with 17 bases lying between them. CDR3 size: 13 residues. CDR3 in amino acids: CASRRASASEQFF. The CDR3 coding sequence is TGTGCCAGTCGGAGGGCTAGCGCAAGTGAGCAGTTCTTC.

This rearrangement joins TRBV10-3 to TRBJ2-3; weak D call: TRBD2 (6 bases). The CDR3 totals 11 residues. Germline CDR1 and CDR2: ENHRY and SYGVKD. Trimming cost V 8 bases and J 4 bases, with 7 bases left between them. DNA for the CDR3: TGTGCCATCGGAGGGGCAGATACGCAGTATTTT. Translating gives CAIGGADTQYF.

The chain is built from TRBV6-5 and TRBJ1-2; D is unresolved. CDR3 size: 15 residues. V was clipped by 3 bases and J by 4 bases, with 15 bases between them. Germline V gene data show CDR1 as MNHEY and CDR2 as SVGAGI. CDR3 nucleotide sequence: TGTGCCAGCAGTTATGGGTTGGAGGGTTCCTATGGCTACACCTTC. Amino acids: CASSYGLEGSYGYTF.

The genes are TRBV19 and TRBJ1-4, with no clear D. The germline V and J ends were trimmed by 10 bases and 7 bases, with 22 bases remaining between them. This CDR3 comprises 15 residues. Germline values: CDR1 LNHDA, CDR2 SQIVND (reference sequence). In DNA form, the CDR3 reads TGTGCCACCGCCCCTCCGGGATTTAAAGGTGAAAAACTGTTTTTT. Protein product: CATAPPGFKGEKLFF.

Of note for this clonotype: A junction boundary mismatches the germline segment, possibly from a read error. CDR3 sequence (DNA): TGTGCCAGCAGTTTAACTGGGATCGAAAATCCGCCCCAGCATTTT. It translates to CASSLTGIENPPQHF. J is TRBJ1-5 and V is TRBV12-3 or TRBV12-4; D call uncertain. This CDR3 spans 15 amino acids.

This clonotype has a count of ten or more. This chain uses TRBV11-2 with TRBJ1-2; the D is unclear. The V end lost 3 bases, the J end lost 0 bases, and 14 bases lay between the germline ends. Germline CDR1 and CDR2: SGHAT and FQNNGV. The CDR3 runs 16 residues. The CDR3 is CASSFLPMEANYGYTF. The CDR3 DNA reads as TGTGCCAGCAGCTTCCTACCCATGGAGGCTAACTATGGCTACACCTTC.

The V gene is TRBV20-1, the J gene TRBJ2-7, with D maybe TRBD2 (6 bases). Trimming cost V 0 bases and J 5 bases, with 17 bases left between them. The V gene's germline CDR1 is DFQATT and CDR2 SNEGSKA (reference sequence). The CDR3 consists of 15 residues. The CDR3 loop reads CSARDRLEGRNEQYF. The CDR3 region has the DNA TGCAGTGCTAGAGATCGGTTAGAGGGGAGGAACGAGCAGTACTTC.

The rearrangement uses TRBV3-1 and TRBJ2-7, with D unresolved. With 4 bases removed from V and 2 bases from J, the gap between germline ends came to 15 bases. The V gene's germline CDR1 is LGHDT and CDR2 YNNKEL (reference sequence). This CDR3 region has 15 residues. The CDR3 nucleotides read TGTGCCAGCAGCCGGGAAGGGCCGGGTGCCTACGAGCAGTACTTC. This encodes CASSREGPGAYEQYF.

In this sample, this clonotype turned up many times. The rearrangement uses TRBV20-1 and TRBJ1-2; TRBD1 aligns across 7 bases. The germline gives CDR1 DFQATT, CDR2 SNEGSKA (reference sequence). V shed 3 bases, J shed 8 bases, and the junction held 12 bases outside the gene matches. The CDR3 covers 14 residues. The CDR3 sequence: CSARGDSNFRGYTF. The CDR3 nucleotides are TGCAGTGCTAGGGGGGACAGTAACTTTAGAGGCTACACCTTC.

CDR3 DNA sequence: TGCGCCAGCAGCACGGGGACTAGCGGGAGGGCGTATAATGAGCAGTTCTTC. Translation: CASSTGTSGRAYNEQFF. The chain carries TRBV5-1 and TRBJ2-1; 16 nucleotides match TRBD2. The CDR3 is made up of 17 amino acids. V lost 4 bases and J lost 7; bases outside the gene matches: 8. The germline V gene encodes CDR1 SGHRS and CDR2 YFSETQ.

This clonotype was seen more than once but under ten times. CDR3 amino acids: CASSLALETQYF. In DNA, the CDR3 is TGCGCCAGCAGCTTGGCTCTGGAGACCCAGTACTTC. V gene TRBV5-1 combines with J gene TRBJ2-5; D not resolved. The CDR3 runs 12 residues. CDR1 is SGHRS, CDR2 YFSETQ, per germline. V was clipped by 0 bases and J by 5 bases, with 5 bases between them.

This clonotype was seen repeatedly, ten times or more. The chain is built from TRBV5-4 and TRBJ2-3; TRBD2 matches at 8 bases. Germline assignment: CDR1 SGHNT and CDR2 YYREEE (reference sequence). Trimming took 4 bases from V and 3 from J; bases not matched to a gene: 7. The CDR3 has 15 residues. Written as DNA, the CDR3 is TGTGCCAGCAGCCCTACGGGGGGGCCTACAGATACGCAGTATTTT. It codes for CASSPTGGPTDTQYF. The full variable domain, rest sourced from reference TRBV5-4 and TRBJ2-3, is ETGVTQSPTHLIKTRGQQVTLRCSSQSGHNTVSWYQQALGQGPQFIFQYYREEENGRGNFPPRFSGLQFPNYSSELNVNALELDDSALYLCASSPTGGPTDTQYFGPGTRLTVL.

This clonotype was found a few times. The chain links TRBV29-1 to TRBJ2-7; D call uncertain. Germline V gene sequence: CDR1 SQVTM, CDR2 ANQGSEA. The V gene lost 4 bases and the J gene lost 2 bases, with 15 bases spanning the gap. The CDR3 sequence is 14 residues long. The CDR3 DNA follows: TGCAGCGTTGGCCGCGGCTCTCGGACCTACGAGCAGTACTTC. This sequence encodes CSVGRGSRTYEQYF.

In its sample, this clonotype was seen a few times. This chain joins TRBV7-2 and TRBJ1-1; D remains ambiguous. Looked up from germline, CDR1 is SGHTA and CDR2 is FQGNSA. V lost 1 base and J 4 bases, leaving 10 bases between the germline ends. This CDR3 contains 14 residues. CDR3 in amino acids: CASSLERTFTEAFF. As DNA, the CDR3 is TGTGCCAGCAGCTTAGAGAGGACGTTCACTGAAGCTTTCTTT.

This clonotype was detected only a few times. CDR3 sequence: CASSNYDHWSQYF. CDR3 DNA sequence: TGTGCCAGCAGTAACTACGACCACTGGTCGCAGTACTTC. V and J are TRBV28 and TRBJ2-7, with D hard to call. CDR1 and CDR2 from the germline V gene are MDHEN and SYDVKM. The CDR3 length is 13 residues. Trimming shortened V by 5 bases and J by 9 bases, and 17 bases separated the two germline ends.

The chain has TRBV19 and TRBJ2-7, with D unclear. Germline V gives CDR1 LNHDA, CDR2 SQIVND (reference sequence). This CDR3 is built from 13 residues. V was cut by 3 bases and J by 1 base, with 7 bases left in between. The CDR3 is CASSMAVSYEQYF. CDR3 nucleotide sequence: TGTGCCAGTAGTATGGCGGTTTCCTACGAGCAGTACTTC.